The source of this T cell receptor beta chain is a study of shared clonotypes between healthy human individuals. In this sample, this clone turned up once. The junction had 11 bases not matched to a gene; V was cut back by 11 bases and J by 3 bases. Germline CDR1 SNHLY, CDR2 FYNNEI. This CDR3 spans 14 amino acids. Sequencing was performed with immunoSEQ multiplex PCR; in TCRdb, only in-frame clones are kept and a portion is missing. The sample holds approximately 2.5 million clones, 90% to 95% seen once. The source is a man aged 18 to 30 in good health. Sequenced input: naive CD4+ T cells sorted from blood. Stated subset: CD45RA+ positively selected. The genes are TRBV2 and TRBJ2-3, with 7 bases matching TRBD1. The CDR3 sequence is CASGQEPLTDTQYF. CDR3 in DNA: TGTGCCTCCGGACAGGAGCCTTTAACAGATACGCAGTATTTT.